These T cell receptor beta chains were read from a single sample in a study of blood T cell repertoires in COVID-19. The table came from immunoSEQ multiplex PCR; TCRdb's copy has only in-frame clones and leaves some out. The table has 150,000 to 200,000 clones, about 88% seen once; the top ten hold around 6.5%. Sample: peripheral blood. The receptor set was obtained from a woman at least 80 years old in a cohort sampled during active or convalescent COVID-19. Each CDR3 is given with its conserved first and last residue. Fields, in order: D gene, J gene, clone size, V gene, CDR3 protein, CDR3 DNA. D genes are given only for firm matches. A clone size is listed for some rows: how often the clone was seen (once, few, many), or a class if it is expanded.

>-|TRBJ2-2|-|TRBV7-8
CASSLAPPGLVAGELFF
TGTGCCAGCAGCTTAGCACCCCCAGGGCTGGTGGCCGGGGAGCTGTTTTTT
>TRBD2|TRBJ2-4|-|TRBV11-2
CASSDTSGGDIQYF
TGTGCCAGCAGCGACACTAGCGGGGGTGACATTCAGTACTTC
>-|TRBJ1-1|once|TRBV4-2
CASSQDPGTEAFF
TGTGCCAGCAGCCAAGATCCGGGGACTGAAGCTTTCTTT
>TRBD1|TRBJ1-2|few|TRBV2
CASSPGQGNYGYTF
TGTGCCAGCAGTCCCGGACAGGGCAACTATGGCTACACCTTC
>TRBD2|TRBJ2-3|-|TRBV10-1
CASSSGVTDTQYF
TGCGCCAGCAGTAGCGGGGTCACAGATACGCAGTATTTT
>TRBD2|TRBJ2-1|-|TRBV10-3
CAISEYLAGGPDNEQFF
TGTGCCATCAGTGAGTATCTAGCGGGAGGGCCCGACAATGAGCAGTTCTTC
>TRBD1|TRBJ1-6|-|TRBV7-6
CASSLAPAGTGGGSPLHF
TGTGCCAGCAGCTTAGCGCCCGCCGGGACAGGGGGTGGTTCACCCCTCCACTTT
>-|TRBJ1-5|-|TRBV7-9
CASSFDSGLNQPQHF
TGTGCCAGCAGCTTTGATTCAGGCCTCAATCAGCCCCAGCATTTT
>-|TRBJ2-5|few|TRBV7-9
CASSQVETQYF
TGTGCCAGCAGCCAGGTAGAGACCCAGTACTTC
>TRBD1|TRBJ2-5|-|TRBV27
CASSLWDRRETQYF
TGTGCCAGCAGTTTATGGGACAGGCGAGAGACCCAGTACTTC